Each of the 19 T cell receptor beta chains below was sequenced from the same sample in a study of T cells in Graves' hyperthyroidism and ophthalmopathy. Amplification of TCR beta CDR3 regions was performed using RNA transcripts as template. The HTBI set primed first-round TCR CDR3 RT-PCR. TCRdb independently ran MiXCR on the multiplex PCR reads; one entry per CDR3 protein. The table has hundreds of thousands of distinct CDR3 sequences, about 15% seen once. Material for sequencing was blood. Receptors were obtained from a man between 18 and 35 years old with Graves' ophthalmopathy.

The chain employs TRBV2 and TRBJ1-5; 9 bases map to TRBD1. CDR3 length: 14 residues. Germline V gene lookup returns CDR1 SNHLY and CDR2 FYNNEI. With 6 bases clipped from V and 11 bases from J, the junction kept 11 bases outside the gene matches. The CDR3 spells CASREGQGRVAQHF. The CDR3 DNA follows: TGTGCCAGCAGGGAGGGACAGGGAAGAGTAGCCCAGCATTTT.

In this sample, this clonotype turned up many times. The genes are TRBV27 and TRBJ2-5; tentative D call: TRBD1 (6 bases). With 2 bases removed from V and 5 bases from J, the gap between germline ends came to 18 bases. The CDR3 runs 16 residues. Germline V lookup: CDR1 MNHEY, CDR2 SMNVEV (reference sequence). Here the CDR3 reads CASSLPDTGTGETQYF. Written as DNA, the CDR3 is TGTGCCAGCAGTTTACCGGACACAGGGACGGGGGAGACCCAGTACTTC.

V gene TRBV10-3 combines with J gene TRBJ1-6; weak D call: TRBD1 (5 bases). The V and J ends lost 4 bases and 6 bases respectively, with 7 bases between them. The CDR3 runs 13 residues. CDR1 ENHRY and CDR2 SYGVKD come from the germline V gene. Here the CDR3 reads CAISVGGNSPLHF. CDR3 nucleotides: TGTGCCATCAGTGTTGGGGGTAATTCACCCCTCCACTTT.

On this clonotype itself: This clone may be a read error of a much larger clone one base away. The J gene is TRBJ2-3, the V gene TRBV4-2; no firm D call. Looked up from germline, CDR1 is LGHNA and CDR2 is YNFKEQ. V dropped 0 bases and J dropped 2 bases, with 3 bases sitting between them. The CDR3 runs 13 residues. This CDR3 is CASSQDNTDTQYF. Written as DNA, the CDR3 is TGTGCCAGCAGCCAAGATAACACAGATACGCAGTATTTT.

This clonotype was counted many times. The CDR3 region is CASSPRVSGNQPQHF. CDR3 bases: TGTGCCAGCTCACCACGGGTGTCGGGCAATCAGCCCCAGCATTTT. The chain links TRBV18 to TRBJ1-5; no clear D. The CDR3 totals 15 residues. Trimming left V 1 base short and J 2 bases short, with 9 bases between. The V gene's germline CDR1 is KGHSH and CDR2 LQKENI.

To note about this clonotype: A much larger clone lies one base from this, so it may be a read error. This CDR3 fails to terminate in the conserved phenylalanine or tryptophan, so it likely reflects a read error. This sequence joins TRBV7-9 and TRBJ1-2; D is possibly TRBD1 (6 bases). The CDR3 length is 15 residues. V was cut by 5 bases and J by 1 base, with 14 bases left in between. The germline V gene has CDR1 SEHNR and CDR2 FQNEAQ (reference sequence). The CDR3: CASSLDRLHNYGYTL. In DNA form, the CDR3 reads TGTGCCAGCAGCCTGGACAGACTACATAACTATGGCTACACCCTC.

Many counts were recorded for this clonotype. The CDR3 nucleotides read TGTGCCAGCAGACCGATCATGAACACTGAAGCTTTCTTT. Translating it yields CASRPIMNTEAFF. This sequence joins TRBV6-2 or TRBV6-3 and TRBJ1-1; no definite D call. V was cut by 6 bases and J by 0 bases, with 8 bases left in between. CDR3 size: 13 residues. Germline CDR1 is MNHEY and CDR2 is SVGEGT.

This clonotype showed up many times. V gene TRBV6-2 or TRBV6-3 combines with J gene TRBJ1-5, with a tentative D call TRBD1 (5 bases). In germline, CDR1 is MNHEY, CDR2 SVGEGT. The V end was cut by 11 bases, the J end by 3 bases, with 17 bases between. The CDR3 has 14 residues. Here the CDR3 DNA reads TGTGCCTCCCAGGGTCGGGACGTCAATCAGCCCCAGCATTTT. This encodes CASQGRDVNQPQHF.

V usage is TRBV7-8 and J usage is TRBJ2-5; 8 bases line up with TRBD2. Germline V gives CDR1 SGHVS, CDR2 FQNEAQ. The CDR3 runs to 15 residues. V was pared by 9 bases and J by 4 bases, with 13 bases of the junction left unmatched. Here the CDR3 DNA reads TGTGCCAGTTTATCGGGGGGGTCAAAGGGAGAGACCCAGTACTTC. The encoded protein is CASLSGGSKGETQYF.

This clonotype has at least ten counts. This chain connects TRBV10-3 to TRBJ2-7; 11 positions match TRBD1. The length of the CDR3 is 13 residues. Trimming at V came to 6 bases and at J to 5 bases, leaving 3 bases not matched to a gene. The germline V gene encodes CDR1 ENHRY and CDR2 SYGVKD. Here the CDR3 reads CAIRGQGGDEQYF. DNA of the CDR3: TGTGCCATCAGGGGACAGGGGGGTGACGAGCAGTACTTC.

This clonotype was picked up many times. CDR3 sequence (DNA): TGTGCCAGCAGTTTATCGGACTTTCGGACTAGCGGGGGAATACAAGGTGAGCAGTTCTTC. This codes for CASSLSDFRTSGGIQGEQFF. The chain has TRBV27 and TRBJ2-1, with 13 bases matching TRBD2. V lost 0 bases, J lost 9 bases, and 17 bases stayed unmatched. In germline, CDR1 is MNHEY, CDR2 SMNVEV (reference sequence). This CDR3 has 20 residues.

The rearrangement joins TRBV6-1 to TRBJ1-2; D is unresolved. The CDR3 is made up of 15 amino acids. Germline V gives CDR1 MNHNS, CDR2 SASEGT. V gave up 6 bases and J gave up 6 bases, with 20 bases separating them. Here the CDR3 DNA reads TGTGCCAGCAGGCCCCCGAGGGTACCCCTTGATGGCTACACCTTC. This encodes CASRPPRVPLDGYTF.

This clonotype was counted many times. The CDR3 bases are TGTGCCAGCAGCTTGGGGGCTAGCGGGGGCGAAGAGACCCAGTACTTC. Translation gives CASSLGASGGEETQYF. The chain links TRBV5-8 to TRBJ2-5, with 10 bases matching TRBD2. V dropped 0 bases and J dropped 3; count of bases not matched to a gene: 5. The CDR3 runs 16 residues. The germline gives CDR1 SGHTS, CDR2 YDEGEE.

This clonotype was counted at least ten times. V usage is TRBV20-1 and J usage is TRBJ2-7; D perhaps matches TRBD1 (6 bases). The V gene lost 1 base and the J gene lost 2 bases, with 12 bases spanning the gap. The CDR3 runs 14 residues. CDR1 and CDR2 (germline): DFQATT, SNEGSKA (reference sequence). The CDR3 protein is CSARAGRGAYEQYF. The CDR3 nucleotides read TGCAGTGCTAGAGCGGGCAGGGGAGCCTACGAGCAGTACTTC.

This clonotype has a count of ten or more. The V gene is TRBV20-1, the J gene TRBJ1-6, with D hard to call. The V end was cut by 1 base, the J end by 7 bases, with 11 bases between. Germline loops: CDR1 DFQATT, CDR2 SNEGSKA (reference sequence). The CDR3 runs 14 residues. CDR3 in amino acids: CSARVAGSNSPLHF. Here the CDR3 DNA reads TGCAGTGCTAGAGTTGCGGGGTCAAATTCACCCCTCCACTTT.

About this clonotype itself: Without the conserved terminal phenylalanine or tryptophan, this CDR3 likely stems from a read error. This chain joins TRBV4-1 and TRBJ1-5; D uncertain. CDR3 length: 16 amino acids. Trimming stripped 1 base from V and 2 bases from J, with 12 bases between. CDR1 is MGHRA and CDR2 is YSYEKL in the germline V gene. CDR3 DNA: TGCGCCAGCAGCCAAGCAACGGGGATGGGCAATCAGCCCCAGCATCTT. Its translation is CASSQATGMGNQPQHL.

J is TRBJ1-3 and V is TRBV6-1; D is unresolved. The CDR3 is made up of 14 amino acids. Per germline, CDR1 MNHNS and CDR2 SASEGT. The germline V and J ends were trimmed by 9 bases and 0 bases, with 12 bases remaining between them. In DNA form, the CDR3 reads TGTGCCAGGTCGGATCTCTACTCTGGAAACACCATATATTTT. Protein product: CARSDLYSGNTIYF.

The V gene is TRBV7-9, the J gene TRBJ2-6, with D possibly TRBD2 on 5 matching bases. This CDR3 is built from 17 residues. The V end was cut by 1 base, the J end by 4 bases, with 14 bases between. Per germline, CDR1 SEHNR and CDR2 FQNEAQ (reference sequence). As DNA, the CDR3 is TGTGCCAGCAGCTTAGGTTGGACTGCGTCAGGGGCCAACGTCCTGACTTTC. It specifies CASSLGWTASGANVLTF.

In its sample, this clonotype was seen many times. The CDR3 spells CASSVTPGLTLETQYF. Here the CDR3 DNA reads TGTGCCAGCAGCGTCACACCGGGACTAACTTTGGAGACCCAGTACTTC. This chain joins TRBV9 and TRBJ2-5, with 7 nucleotides matching TRBD2. This CDR3 has 16 residues. Germline loops: CDR1 SGDLS, CDR2 YYNGEE. Trimming at V came to 2 bases and at J to 5 bases, leaving 12 bases not matched to a gene.